This T cell receptor beta chain was sequenced in a study of cytomegalovirus exposure and HLA in healthy donors. Findings and caveats of the study: Both high specificity and high sensitivity reportedly marked the classifier's diagnosis of cytomegalovirus status.

The study ran its PCR with 60 Vbeta and 13 Jbeta primers. TCRdb's copy holds only in-frame clones and misses some; the assay was immunoSEQ multiplex PCR. Its clone listing holds over 70,000 clones. Details on this clone: Its matching antigen is unknown. The sample contains more than one DNA sequence encoding this CDR3.

The CDR3 sequence is 12 residues long. Germline CDR1 and CDR2: MNHNY and SVGAGI (reference sequence). Trimming cost V 0 bases and J 5 bases, with 5 bases left between them. Sequencing was carried out using PBMCs. The source of this sequence is a woman in her 40s in good health and CMV-seropositive. V and J are TRBV6-6 and TRBJ2-7; TRBD1 might be the D (5 bases). The CDR3 loop reads CASSYSGDEQYF. In DNA, the CDR3 is TGTGCCAGCAGTTACTCAGGGGACGAGCAGTACTTC.